This note documents a single T cell receptor beta chain sequence. No cognate antigen has been identified for it. The cohort consisted of 650 to 850 healthy bone marrow donors. All cohort members were sampled while nominally healthy, although unrecorded immune exposures were likely present. The donor was CMV seronegative and was included in the group of about 400 seronegative cohort members. Each donor provided a peripheral blood sample, and peripheral blood mononuclear cells were used for TCR beta sequencing. Genomic DNA extraction from the blood cell samples was performed with the Qiagen DNeasy Blood Extraction Kit. Trimming takes 4 bases off V and 5 bases off J; junction bases not matched to a gene: 4. From the cysteine through the phenylalanine, the CDR3 covers 13 amino acids. Of all the DNA, just the CDR3 is kept, 39 bases in frame from base 1. As encoded in the germline V gene, CDR1 is SGHRS while CDR2 is YFSETQ.

The library was made by the immunoSEQ multiplex PCR assay. A mixture of 60 forward primers for TCR Vbeta segments and 13 reverse primers for TCR Jbeta segments was used in the multiplex PCR. The CDR3 region of rearranged TCR beta genes was amplified from genomic DNA by a multiplex PCR assay. The Illumina HiSeq System was used to sequence the amplified TCR beta libraries as 87-base-pair reads. The authors' analysis ran thus. Across the roughly 640 repertoires, a later analysis counted around 80 million unique TCR beta chains, roughly 11 million of which were shared by at least two donors. Raw reads were error-corrected and collapsed into unique sequences with a nearest-neighbor algorithm that merged closely related sequences to remove PCR and sequencing errors. CDR3 sequences were aligned to IMGT reference sequences to assign V, D and J gene segments. Each retained sequence needed at least a six-nucleotide match to both a V gene segment and a J gene segment. Rearrangements were classified as productive when the CDR3 lacked stop codons and remained in frame with V and J, and all other rearrangements were classified as non-productive. Following IMGT convention, CDR3 was defined as the stretch from the second conserved V-encoded cysteine to the conserved J-encoded phenylalanine. The earlier analysis of around 640 of the donors excluded sequences that lacked an unambiguous match to a single V gene segment. In an earlier analysis of around 600 of the donors, V segments were called functional above 56.7% productive rearrangements and were called segregating when the between-donor standard deviation exceeded 5%. A statistical classification framework was built to diagnose cytomegalovirus status from the catalog of TCR beta chain sequences. V and J gene assignment, in a later analysis, came from comparing TCR nucleotide sequences with IMGT/GENE-DB human TR gene sequences. In a later analysis, CDR3 sequences and most-parsimonious VDJ recombination scenarios were assigned using the TCRdist pipeline. In a later analysis, each TCR beta chain was defined by its CDR3 amino acid sequence together with its V-gene family, and reads without a unique V-gene family were excluded. To address suspected cross-contamination and a sequencing artifact, a later analysis removed 450 to 700 highly shared, low-generation-probability nucleotide sequences. For each public chain, a later analysis derived a clonal expansion index from normalized ranks of inferred template counts within each repertoire. A later analysis computed generation probabilities with a VDJ recombination model fitted to out-of-frame rearrangements, and checked the results against IGoR. In a later analysis, TCR-TCR, TCR-HLA and TCR-CMV co-occurrence was scored with hypergeometric tests, and a repertoire-size bias correction was applied to TCR pairs. A later analysis estimated false discovery rates by permuting HLA or CMV assignments 20 times. In a later analysis, co-occurring TCRs were grouped with DBSCAN, and TCRdist sequence similarity was added when clustering was performed within HLA-allele-positive subsets. Repertoires with fewer than 30,000 or more than 120,000 public chains, plus five repertoires with anomalous nucleotide sharing, were excluded from co-occurrence clustering. In its TCRdb copy, this immuneACCESS table keeps in-frame sequences only and misses some clones. Where compared with another copy, unresolved V genes explain less than half of these, and the others have no known cause. V and J calls and clone size are as listed in that table; D and trimming were resolved from the DNA. The table held for this sample gives 130,000 to 150,000 clones. The ten largest make up less than 3.5% of the sample.

This record belongs to a study of cytomegalovirus exposure and HLA in healthy donors (TCRdb year 2017). General notes on the study: According to an earlier analysis of 587 of the donors, 150 million to 200 million T cells yielded roughly 110 million unique TCR beta sequences and about 300 Gb of sequence data. Because of strong linkage in the cohort, a few DR-DQ haplotypes were treated as single units for association and clustering. An early release covering 550 to 700 HLA-typed donors comprised about 310 gigabases of sequencing data and roughly 86 million unique TCR sequences. Alongside the repertoire data, information on donor age, sex, ethnicity and CMV serostatus was compiled. Among roughly 370 genotyped donors of the cohort, an average of roughly 240,000 unique TCR beta nucleotide sequences were sequenced per donor, roughly a sixth of them non-productive. A later genetic analysis took genome-wide SNP genotypes for about 65% of the 666 donors and used that subset as a discovery cohort. The later analysis used no new phenotypic data to find candidate immune exposures, relying instead on TCR beta sequences and their occurrence across donors. Of the approximately 400 genotyped donors, approximately 80% were placed in the genetic ancestry cluster associated with self-reported Caucasian donors. The aim of the study was to test whether cataloging public T cell receptors could identify signatures of past pathogen exposure. To study patterns of TCR occurrence, a later analysis re-analyzed previously published TCR beta repertoires from 666 donors and added high-resolution HLA genotyping. The number of typed donors differed by locus: about 629-630 for A, B, C, DRB1 and DQB1; roughly 510 for DQA1; 606 for DPA1; and approximately 450 for DPB1. All discovery cohort repertoires had been generated on a single sequencing platform. In addition to the first cohort of 500 to 850 subjects, a separate validation cohort of 120 different subjects was used. To decide whether each TCR beta V gene segment behaved as functional or pseudogenic, an earlier analysis of some 600 of the donors relied on high-throughput TCR beta sequencing. HLA typing covered class I and class II loci at four-digit resolution. The study used immunosequencing to profile the T cell repertoires of some 600 subjects and linked those repertoires to cytomegalovirus serostatus. High-throughput TCR immunosequencing, statistical association of individual TCRs with disease status, and machine learning were combined to predict cytomegalovirus infection status. Paper-wide results and their limitations: Most CMV-associated TCR beta chains appeared to be HLA-restricted in a later analysis, and the HLA associations seemed to be driven largely by CMV exposure. The sequencing pipeline was judged likely to have produced a cluster of highly shared sequence variants as a technical artifact. The classifier was reported to diagnose cytomegalovirus status with high specificity and sensitivity in both the original cohort and the validation cohort. In a later analysis, HLA-associated TCR beta chains showed more clonal expansion and lower generation probabilities than non-associated chains that were equally common. Most TCR sequences were observed very rarely across donors, whereas some public TCRs were present in many individuals. In a later analysis, the rate of TCR association differed among HLA loci, with DRB1 alleles having the most associated TCRs and HLA-C alleles having the fewest. Several of the top co-occurrence clusters appeared to be linked to parvovirus B19, influenza, CMV and Epstein-Barr virus, according to a later analysis. At a false discovery rate of 0.05, a later analysis linked some 18,000 TCR beta sequences to specific HLA alleles. A further reported finding was that TCR beta sequences accurately predicted the HLA-A and HLA-B alleles for most subjects in the first cohort. Linkage disequilibrium might explain the correlated functional status among segregating V segments, but an unknown experimental factor could not be ruled out. Some IMGT-functional V segments, including TRBV6-2 and TRBV6-3, could not be told apart with the 87-base-pair reads, so those segments were excluded. V-gene and J-gene trimming of TCR beta chains was associated with a missense DCLRE1C variant in a later genetic analysis, and the association was replicated in an independent cohort. In an earlier analysis of under 600 of the donors, most TCR beta V segments were observed in productive rearrangements about 87% or about 30% of the time, broadly matching IMGT annotations. In vitro tests confirmed that a few of the cytomegalovirus-associated TCR beta chains recognize cytomegalovirus antigens. This cohort had only TCR beta chains sequenced, and the lack of alpha or paired-chain data limited which features could be detected. Because counts were too low, 15 to 20 rarely observed V segments, including chromosome 9 orphons, were excluded from the earlier analysis of some 540 of the donors. HLA typing was unavailable for some donors at each locus, so association tests used only the typed subset. A later genetic analysis reported fewer N-insertions in productive TCRs among donors in an Asian-associated ancestry cluster than the roughly 640-donor mean. Presence/absence analyses assumed roughly uniform sequencing depth across donors, an assumption that may not hold. It was suggested by the authors that the approach could potentially be generalized to other disease states and immunological phenotypes. For the cohort, immune exposure information was limited to CMV serostatus. When HLA alleles, especially DR and DQ, strongly co-occurred, TCR associations were difficult to assign to individual alleles. A total of 150 to 200 TCR beta chains were listed by the study as associated with cytomegalovirus.

Material: PBMCs. This TCR derives from a middle-aged man in good health and CMV-seronegative. The V gene is TRBV5-1 and the J gene is TRBJ1-1; TRBD1 agrees with 8 junctional bases. The DNA sequence follows: TGCGCCAGCAGCACGGGACAGGTGACTGAAGCTTTCTTT. Translated, this gives CASSTGQVTEAFF. With the portions outside the CDR3 filled from the reference TRBV5-1 and TRBJ1-1 genes, the complete variable region becomes KAGVTQTPRYLIKTRGQQVTLSCSPISGHRSVSWYQQTPGQGLQFLFEYFSETQRNKGNFPGRFSGRQFSNSRSEMNVSTLELGDSALYLCASSTGQVTEAFFGQGTRLTVV.